This T cell receptor (beta chain) was retrieved from a study of CD8 T cells in Susac syndrome. Each Susac syndrome patient had definite or probable disease by recently defined criteria. The RNA input was about 0.5 to 1 ug, and it was reverse transcribed with random hexamers. One entry per CDR3 protein, called by TCRdb with MiXCR from the immunoSEQ multiplex PCR reads. The sample has about 200,000 distinct CDR3 sequences, more than 85% seen once. The TCR originated in a human donor with Susac syndrome. The sample was CD4+ T cells from PBMCs.

CDR3 amino acids: CASSLAQGRGYTF. The CDR3 nucleotides are TGCGCCAGCAGCTTGGCACAGGGACGTGGCTACACCTTC. The rearrangement joins TRBV5-1 to TRBJ1-2; D is perhaps TRBD1 (6 bases). Between the trimmed V and J ends, which lost 0 bases and 7 bases, there was a span of 10 bases. The CDR3 has 13 residues. Per germline, CDR1 SGHRS and CDR2 YFSETQ.